This TCR beta chain was recorded in a study of blood T cell repertoires in COVID-19. V dropped 4 bases and J dropped 6 bases, with 12 bases sitting between them. The CDR3 runs to 13 residues. The data were produced by immunoSEQ multiplex PCR, yet TCRdb's version contains in-frame clones alone and is incomplete. The top ten clones hold 9.5% to 15% of a sample with some 96,000 clones, approximately 87% of them seen once. This receptor was obtained from a human donor in a cohort sampled during active COVID-19. Sequencing was performed on peripheral blood. The genes are TRBV12-3 or TRBV12-4 and TRBJ1-2; D not certain. CDR3 nucleotides: TGTGCCAGCAGTTCTCCGTGGACTGATGGCTACACCTTC. Its translation is CASSSPWTDGYTF.